The 21 T cell receptor beta chains presented below share a single source sample, sequenced in a study of cytomegalovirus exposure and HLA in healthy donors. Sequenced by immunoSEQ multiplex PCR; TCRdb stores in-frame clones only, minus some. The sample has more than 300,000 clones; 86% are singletons. Sequenced material: PBMCs. The receptor source for this set is a woman aged 18 to 35 in good health and CMV-seronegative.

V usage is TRBV5-1 and J usage is TRBJ2-7; TRBD1 might be the D (6 bases). CDR1 SGHRS and CDR2 YFSETQ come from the germline V gene. Trimming removed 0 bases from V and 2 bases from J, with 15 bases in between. This CDR3 is 16 amino acids long. DNA for the CDR3: TGCGCCAGCAGCTTGGCCGGGGACACATTCACCTACGAGCAGTACTTC. Amino acids: CASSLAGDTFTYEQYF.

The chain joins TRBV9 to TRBJ2-5; 13 positions match TRBD2. V lost 3 bases and J lost 2; bases outside the gene matches: 4. CDR1 SGDLS and CDR2 YYNGEE come from the germline V gene. This CDR3 has 16 amino acids. The CDR3 protein is CASSAGGLAGQETQYF. The DNA for the CDR3 is TGTGCCAGCAGCGCGGGGGGACTAGCGGGGCAAGAGACCCAGTACTTC.

The V gene is TRBV2, the J gene TRBJ1-2, with D unclear. This CDR3 spans 16 amino acids. V was clipped by 0 bases and J by 7 bases, with 18 bases between them. Per the germline V gene, CDR1 is SNHLY and CDR2 is FYNNEI. The CDR3, as DNA: TGTGCCAGCAGTGAAGCGCCCACACCCCGGAGGCTTGGCTACACCTTC. Its translation: CASSEAPTPRRLGYTF.

This chain uses TRBV2 with TRBJ2-3, with unresolved D. Looked up from germline, CDR1 is SNHLY and CDR2 is FYNNEI. The CDR3 contains 14 residues. Deletions cut 5 bases from V and 1 base from J, with 10 bases between. The CDR3 sequence is CASSSSRGTDTQYF. The CDR3 bases are TGTGCCAGCAGTTCCTCACGGGGCACAGATACGCAGTATTTT.

The rearrangement joins TRBV2 to TRBJ1-2; D is unresolved. CDR3 length: 13 residues. The germline V gene has CDR1 SNHLY and CDR2 FYNNEI. Trimming took off 2 bases at V and 6 bases at J, with 10 bases between the two ends. This CDR3 is CASSERRGDGYTF. CDR3 DNA sequence: TGTGCCAGCAGTGAAAGACGAGGTGATGGCTACACCTTC.

V usage is TRBV5-1 and J usage is TRBJ2-3; a possible D gene is TRBD2 (5 bases). CDR3 length equals 16 residues. Trimming took 3 bases from V and 6 from J, leaving 20 bases between them. Germline V lookup: CDR1 SGHRS, CDR2 YFSETQ. The CDR3 sequence: CASSYGLVPSADTQYF. In DNA form, the CDR3 reads TGCGCCAGCAGCTACGGACTTGTTCCCTCCGCCGATACGCAGTATTTT.

V usage is TRBV29-1 and J usage is TRBJ1-1, with D hard to call. Germline lookup yields CDR1 SQVTM and CDR2 ANQGSEA. This CDR3 contains 15 residues. V gave up 6 bases and J gave up 1 base, with 18 bases separating them. In DNA form, the CDR3 reads TGCAGCGTGTCCCCCGATTCAGGTCCGAACACTGAAGCTTTCTTT. It yields the protein CSVSPDSGPNTEAFF.

This chain links TRBV7-9 with TRBJ2-3; D not resolved. The V end was cut by 5 bases, the J end by 6 bases, with 18 bases between. The CDR3 spans 15 residues. The germline V gene encodes CDR1 SEHNR and CDR2 FQNEAQ (reference sequence). The CDR3 reads CASSTPLEPKDTQYF. CDR3 bases: TGTGCCAGCAGCACCCCTCTAGAACCGAAGGATACGCAGTATTTT.

V usage is TRBV10-3 and J usage is TRBJ1-2; 8 positions agree with TRBD1. This CDR3 contains 15 residues. Germline V CDR1 and CDR2: ENHRY, SYGVKD. V lost 5 bases to trimming and J lost 6 bases; unmatched junction nucleotides: 11. CDR3 DNA: TGTGCCATCAGTTACTCGACAGGGGCGGAGGATGGCTACACCTTC. Amino acid sequence: CAISYSTGAEDGYTF.

The rearrangement joins TRBV4-2 to TRBJ2-7, with D maybe TRBD2 (6 bases). The germline V gene encodes CDR1 LGHNA and CDR2 YNFKEQ. Trimming cost V 4 bases and J 3 bases, with 13 bases left between them. CDR3 length equals 14 residues. The CDR3, as DNA: TGTGCCAGCAGCCCGAGAGCGGAGGGCTACGAGCAGTACTTC. This codes for CASSPRAEGYEQYF.

J is TRBJ2-7 and V is TRBV4-1, with 12 bases aligning to TRBD2. V lost 3 bases, J lost 4 bases, and 7 bases stayed unmatched. Germline V gives CDR1 MGHRA, CDR2 YSYEKL. The CDR3 covers 16 residues. The DNA for the CDR3 is TGCGCCAGCAGCCAGGATCTGACTAGCGGGGGATACGAGCAGTACTTC. Translating it yields CASSQDLTSGGYEQYF.

J is TRBJ1-2 and V is TRBV6-1, with 7 nucleotides matching TRBD1. Germline CDR1 MNHNS, CDR2 SASEGT. The CDR3 consists of 15 residues. V shed 6 bases and J 0 bases; nucleotides not matched to a gene: 7. CDR3 protein: CASSVNRGPNYGYTF. CDR3 sequence (DNA): TGTGCCAGCAGCGTAAACAGGGGACCTAACTATGGCTACACCTTC.

This chain uses TRBV10-2 with TRBJ2-3, with 7 bases fitting TRBD2. Looked up from germline, CDR1 is WSHSY and CDR2 is SAAADI. V was pared by 0 bases and J by 5 bases, with 5 bases of the junction left unmatched. The CDR3 has 15 residues. The CDR3 DNA sequence: TGCGCCAGCAGTGAGTCGGACGGCGGGAGAGATACGCAGTATTTT. It specifies CASSESDGGRDTQYF.

The rearrangement joins TRBV27 to TRBJ2-5; no reliable D call. Per the germline V gene, CDR1 is MNHEY and CDR2 is SMNVEV (reference sequence). The CDR3 extends over 12 amino acids. Trimming cost V 4 bases and J 4 bases, with 7 bases left between them. The CDR3 loop is CASSSNLETQYF. In DNA form, the CDR3 reads TGTGCCAGCAGTTCCAATTTAGAGACCCAGTACTTC.

This clone was detected only a few times. CDR3 nucleotide sequence: TGTGCCAGTAGTCCCGCTAGCGGGAGTTACGAGCAGTACTTC. This gives the protein CASSPASGSYEQYF. V and J are TRBV19 and TRBJ2-7, with 10 bases aligning to TRBD2. The V gene end was trimmed by 5 bases and the J gene end by 4 bases; junction bases not matched to a gene: 5. Germline values: CDR1 LNHDA, CDR2 SQIVND (reference sequence). CDR3 length equals 14 residues. Looking up the rest from reference TRBV19 and TRBJ2-7 gives the full variable domain: DGGITQSPKYLFRKEGQNVTLSCEQNLNHDAMYWYRQDPGQGLRLIYYSQIVNDFQKGDIAEGYSVSREKKESFPLTVTSAQKNPTAFYLCASSPASGSYEQYFGPGTRLTVT.

The gene calls are TRBV19 and TRBJ2-1; 8 bases match TRBD1. J gave up 4 bases and V 1 base, and 9 bases lay outside the gene matches. Germline V gives CDR1 LNHDA, CDR2 SQIVND (reference sequence). CDR3 length: 17 amino acids. The CDR3 DNA follows: TGTGCCAGTAGTATAGCCCCGGCCAGGGGGCCATACAATGAGCAGTTCTTC. Protein sequence: CASSIAPARGPYNEQFF. The whole variable domain, filled in from reference TRBV19 and TRBJ2-1, reads DGGITQSPKYLFRKEGQNVTLSCEQNLNHDAMYWYRQDPGQGLRLIYYSQIVNDFQKGDIAEGYSVSREKKESFPLTVTSAQKNPTAFYLCASSIAPARGPYNEQFFGPGTRLTVL.

The V gene is TRBV2, the J gene TRBJ2-1; 12 bases match TRBD2. Germline CDR1 and CDR2: SNHLY and FYNNEI. With V trimmed by 7 bases and J by 5 bases, 12 bases remained unmatched. The CDR3 consists of 17 residues. This CDR3 is CASTERDRLAGDNEQFF. The CDR3 DNA reads TGTGCCAGCACAGAACGGGACCGACTAGCGGGGGACAATGAGCAGTTCTTC.

This CDR3 is CASSPTGGGHTHTDTQYF. In nucleotides, the CDR3 is TGCGCCAGCAGCCCAACTGGGGGGGGGCACACACACACAGATACGCAGTATTTT. This chain uses TRBV5-1 with TRBJ2-3; D perhaps matches TRBD2 (7 bases). The CDR3 has 18 residues. Germline V gives CDR1 SGHRS, CDR2 YFSETQ. Trimming pared 4 bases from V and 2 bases from J, leaving 23 bases between.

The table lists this clone with a count of one. The genes are TRBV5-1 and TRBJ1-4; the match to TRBD1 covers 7 bases. CDR3 length: 17 residues. Germline loops: CDR1 SGHRS, CDR2 YFSETQ. J lost 0 bases, V lost 4 bases, and 9 bases had no gene match. In nucleotides, the CDR3 is TGCGCCAGCAGCCCAGGGACAGTCATACCAACTAATGAAAAACTGTTTTTT. It encodes CASSPGTVIPTNEKLFF.

Notes on this clone: The identical CDR3 is also encoded by other nucleotide sequences in the sample. V is TRBV18 and J is TRBJ2-3, with D unclear. Germline CDR1 and CDR2: KGHSH and LQKENI. This CDR3 region has 12 residues. With 4 bases removed from V and 2 bases from J, the gap between germline ends came to 4 bases. CDR3 DNA: TGTGCCAGCTCACTGTACACAGATACGCAGTATTTT. Residues: CASSLYTDTQYF.

This clone was observed once. The genes are TRBV4-1 and TRBJ2-7; D is unresolved. This CDR3 region has 13 residues. V shed 1 base and J shed 6 bases, with 10 bases lying between them. The germline V gene has CDR1 MGHRA and CDR2 YSYEKL. CDR3 in DNA: TGCGCCAGCAGCCAAGTTGGAGTTCGCGAGCAGTACTTC. Amino acid sequence: CASSQVGVREQYF.